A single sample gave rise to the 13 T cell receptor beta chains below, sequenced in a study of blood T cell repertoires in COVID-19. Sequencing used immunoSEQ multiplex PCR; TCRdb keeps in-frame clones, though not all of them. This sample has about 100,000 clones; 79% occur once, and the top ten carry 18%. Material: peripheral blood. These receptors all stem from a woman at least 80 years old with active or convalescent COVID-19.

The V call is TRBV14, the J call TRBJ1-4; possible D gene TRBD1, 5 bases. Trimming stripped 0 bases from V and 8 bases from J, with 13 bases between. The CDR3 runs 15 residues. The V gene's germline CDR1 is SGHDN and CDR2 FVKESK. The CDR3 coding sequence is TGTGCCAGCAGCCAAGATGTAGGGGCTGGCGAAAAACTGTTTTTT. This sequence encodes CASSQDVGAGEKLFF.

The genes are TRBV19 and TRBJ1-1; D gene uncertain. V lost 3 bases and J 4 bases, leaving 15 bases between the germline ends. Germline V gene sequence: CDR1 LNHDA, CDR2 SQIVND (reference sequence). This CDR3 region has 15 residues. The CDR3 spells CASSIHRDRGTEAFF. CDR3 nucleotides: TGTGCCAGTAGTATTCACCGAGACCGGGGCACTGAAGCTTTCTTT.

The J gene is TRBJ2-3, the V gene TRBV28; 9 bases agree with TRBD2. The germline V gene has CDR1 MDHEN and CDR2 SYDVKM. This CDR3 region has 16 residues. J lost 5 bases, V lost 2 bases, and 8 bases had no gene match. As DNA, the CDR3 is TGTGCCAGCAGTTTAAGGCGCGGGAGGGCCGGAGATACGCAGTATTTT. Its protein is CASSLRRGRAGDTQYF.

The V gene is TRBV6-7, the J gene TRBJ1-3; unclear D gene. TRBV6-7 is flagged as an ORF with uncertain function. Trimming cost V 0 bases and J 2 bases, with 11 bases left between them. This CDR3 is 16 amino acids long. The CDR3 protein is CASSYSFTAPGNTIYF. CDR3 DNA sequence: TGTGCCAGCAGTTACTCGTTCACTGCCCCTGGAAACACCATATATTTT.

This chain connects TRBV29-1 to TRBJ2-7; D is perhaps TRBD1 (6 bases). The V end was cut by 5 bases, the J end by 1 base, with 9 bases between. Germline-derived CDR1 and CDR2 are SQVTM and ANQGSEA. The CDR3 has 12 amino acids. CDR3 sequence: CSVTGHSYEQYF. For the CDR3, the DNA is TGCAGCGTTACGGGACATTCCTACGAGCAGTACTTC.

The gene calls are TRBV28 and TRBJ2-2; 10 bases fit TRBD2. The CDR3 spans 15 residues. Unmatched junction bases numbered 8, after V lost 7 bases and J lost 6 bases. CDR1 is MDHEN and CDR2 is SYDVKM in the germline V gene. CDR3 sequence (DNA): TGTGCCAGCAAACTAGCGGGAATGACAGCCGGGGAGCTGTTTTTT. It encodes CASKLAGMTAGELFF.

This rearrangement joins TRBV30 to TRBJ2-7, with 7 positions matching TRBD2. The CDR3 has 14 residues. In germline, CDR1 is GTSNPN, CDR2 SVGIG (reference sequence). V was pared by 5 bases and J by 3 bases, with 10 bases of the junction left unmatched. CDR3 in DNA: TGTGCCTGGTCTGCTAGCGGCTTACACTACGAGCAGTACTTC. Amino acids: CAWSASGLHYEQYF.

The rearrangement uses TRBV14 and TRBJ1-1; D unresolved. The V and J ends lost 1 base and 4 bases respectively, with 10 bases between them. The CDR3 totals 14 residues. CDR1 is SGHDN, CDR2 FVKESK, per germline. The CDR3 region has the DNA TGTGCCAGCAGCCAAGTGGTTGTGGCCACTGAAGCTTTCTTT. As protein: CASSQVVVATEAFF.

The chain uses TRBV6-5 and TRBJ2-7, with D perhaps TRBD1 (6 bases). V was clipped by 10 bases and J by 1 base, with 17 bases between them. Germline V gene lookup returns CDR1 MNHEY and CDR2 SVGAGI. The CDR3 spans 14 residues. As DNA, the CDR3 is TGTGCCACCCAGTGGGGGCTGGGGTCCTACGAGCAGTACTTC. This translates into CATQWGLGSYEQYF.

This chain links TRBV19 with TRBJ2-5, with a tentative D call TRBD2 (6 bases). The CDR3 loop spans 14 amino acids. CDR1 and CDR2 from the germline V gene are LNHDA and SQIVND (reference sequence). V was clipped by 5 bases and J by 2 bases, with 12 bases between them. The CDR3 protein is CASSRAGRQETQYF. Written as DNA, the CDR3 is TGTGCCAGTAGTCGGGCGGGGCGACAAGAGACCCAGTACTTC.

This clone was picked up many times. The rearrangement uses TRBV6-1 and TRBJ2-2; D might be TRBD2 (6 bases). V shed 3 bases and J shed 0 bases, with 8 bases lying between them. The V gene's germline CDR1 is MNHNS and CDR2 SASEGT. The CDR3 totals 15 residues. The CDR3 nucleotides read TGTGCCAGCAGTGAGATAGCGGCGAACACCGGGGAGCTGTTTTTT. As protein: CASSEIAANTGELFF.

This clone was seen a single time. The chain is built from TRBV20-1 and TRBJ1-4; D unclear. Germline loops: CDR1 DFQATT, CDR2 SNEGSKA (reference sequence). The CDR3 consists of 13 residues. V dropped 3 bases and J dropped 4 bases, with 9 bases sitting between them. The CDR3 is CSASPGLNEKLFF. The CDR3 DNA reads TGCAGTGCTAGTCCCGGACTTAATGAAAAACTGTTTTTT.

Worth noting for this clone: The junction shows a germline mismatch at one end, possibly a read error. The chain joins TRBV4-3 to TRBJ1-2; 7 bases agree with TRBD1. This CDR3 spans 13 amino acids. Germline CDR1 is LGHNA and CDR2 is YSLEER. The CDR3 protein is CASSRGQPYGYTF. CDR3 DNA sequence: TGCGCCAGTAGCCGGGGACAGCCCTATGGCTACACCTTC.